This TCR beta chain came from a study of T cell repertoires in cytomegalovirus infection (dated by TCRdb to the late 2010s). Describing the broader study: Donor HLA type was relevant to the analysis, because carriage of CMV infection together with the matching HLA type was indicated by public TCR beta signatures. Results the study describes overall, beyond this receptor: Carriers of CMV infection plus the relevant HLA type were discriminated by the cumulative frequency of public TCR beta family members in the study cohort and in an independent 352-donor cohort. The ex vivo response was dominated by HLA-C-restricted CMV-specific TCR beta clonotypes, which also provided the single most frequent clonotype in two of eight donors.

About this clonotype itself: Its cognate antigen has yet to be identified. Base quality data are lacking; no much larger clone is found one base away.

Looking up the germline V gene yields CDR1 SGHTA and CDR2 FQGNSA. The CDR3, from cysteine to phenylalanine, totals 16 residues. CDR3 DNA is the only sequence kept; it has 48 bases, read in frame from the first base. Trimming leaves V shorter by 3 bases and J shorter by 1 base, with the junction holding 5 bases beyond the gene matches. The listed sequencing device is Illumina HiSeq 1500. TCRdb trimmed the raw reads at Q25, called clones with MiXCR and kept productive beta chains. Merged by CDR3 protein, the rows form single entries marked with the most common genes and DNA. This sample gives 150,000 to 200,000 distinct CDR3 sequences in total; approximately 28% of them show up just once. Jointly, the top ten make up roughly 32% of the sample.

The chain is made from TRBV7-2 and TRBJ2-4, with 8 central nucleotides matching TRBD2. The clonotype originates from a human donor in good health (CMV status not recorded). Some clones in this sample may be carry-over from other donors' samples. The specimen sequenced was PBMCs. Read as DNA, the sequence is TGTGCCAGCAGCTTCCGGGGGGGCGGGGCCAAAAACATTCAGTACTTC. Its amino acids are CASSFRGGGAKNIQYF.